A selection of T cell receptor beta chains follows, all from one sample in a study of T-cell reconstitution after alpha-beta-depleted transplantation in children. TCRdb used MiXCR to reprocess the PCR reads, holding one entry per CDR3 protein. This repertoire shows a few hundred thousand distinct CDR3 sequences, 20% to 30% found once; its top ten account for approximately 33%. The sequenced sample was PBMCs, obtained before TCRalphabeta/CD19-depleted stem cell transplant. The source is a boy less than two years old with Wiskott-Aldrich syndrome, due to receive a stem cell transplant. Both conserved end residues are part of each CDR3. Fields, in order: clone size, J gene, V gene, D gene, CDR3 DNA, CDR3 protein. The D gene is left open where the match is weak. Clone size, where shown, is once, few, many, or a class for clones that have expanded.

>few|TRBJ2-7|TRBV5-1|TRBD2
TGCGCCAGCAGCGCAATAGCGGGAGCGGAGGGCGAGCAGTACTTC
CASSAIAGAEGEQYF
>-|TRBJ1-5|TRBV6-1|-
TGTGCCAGCAGTGAGCATTTTATGGGGATCCTCAATCAGCCCCAGCATTTT
CASSEHFMGILNQPQHF
>few|TRBJ2-4|TRBV20-1|-
TGCAGTGCTAGAGACAACCTCAAAAACATTCAGTACTTC
CSARDNLKNIQYF
>many|TRBJ2-1|TRBV12-3/TRBV12-4|-
TGTGCCAGCAGTTTTCTCCTGGACAATGAGCAGTTCTTC
CASSFLLDNEQFF
>few|TRBJ1-4|TRBV11-2|TRBD1
TGTGCCAGCAGCAGGGGGACAGGGGGCAGTGAAAAACTGTTTTTT
CASSRGTGGSEKLFF
>-|TRBJ2-1|TRBV7-8|TRBD2
TGTGCCAGCAGCTCTATACTAGCGGGAGAGGAGTTCTTC
CASSSILAGEEFF
>few|TRBJ2-1|TRBV5-1|-
TGCGCCAGCAGCGTACTTACAGGGATGGAGGCGTACAATGAGCAGTTCTTC
CASSVLTGMEAYNEQFF
>-|TRBJ2-7|TRBV29-1|TRBD1
TGCAGCGTTGAAGAAGCGACAGGGATTTCCTACGAGCAGTACTTC
CSVEEATGISYEQYF
>-|TRBJ2-1|TRBV13|-
TGTGCCAGCAGCTTAATCAGGTCAGGGTACAATGAGCAGTTCTTC
CASSLIRSGYNEQFF
>-|TRBJ1-5|TRBV7-2|TRBD1
TGTGCCAGCAGGGGGGACAGGGGACAGCCCCAGCATTTT
CASRGDRGQPQHF
>few|TRBJ2-1|TRBV11-1|TRBD2
TGTGCCAGCAGCTTAGGGGCGGGAGTAACCACCGATGAGCAGTTCTTC
CASSLGAGVTTDEQFF
>-|TRBJ2-3|TRBV7-6|TRBD1
TGTGCCAGCAGCTCAGGGACAGGGTTTACAGATACGCAGTATTTT
CASSSGTGFTDTQYF
>-|TRBJ2-1|TRBV20-1|-
TGCAGTGCGGTGGGTTACGATGAGCAGTTCTTC
CSAVGYDEQFF
>-|TRBJ2-7|TRBV5-1|TRBD2
TGCGCCAGCAGCTATAGCGGGAGTCCCTACGAGCAGTACTTC
CASSYSGSPYEQYF
>-|TRBJ2-2|TRBV5-1|-
TGCGCCAGCAGCTTGGTGGCGGTGGGCACCGGGGAGCTGTTTTTT
CASSLVAVGTGELFF
>-|TRBJ1-3|TRBV12-3/TRBV12-4|-
TGTGCCAGCAGTAAGGGCCAGGGTTCCTCTGGAAACACCATATATTTT
CASSKGQGSSGNTIYF
>-|TRBJ2-5|TRBV7-9|-
TGTGCCAGCAGCTTAACTGGGAGACAGGCCCAAGAGACCCAGTACTTC
CASSLTGRQAQETQYF
>few|TRBJ2-5|TRBV20-1|-
TGCAGTGCTACGAGCCCGGGACCGGAGACCCAGTACTTC
CSATSPGPETQYF
>few|TRBJ1-1|TRBV12-3/TRBV12-4|TRBD1
TGTGCCAGTGTTCAGGGGGGCACTGAAGCTTTCTTT
CASVQGGTEAFF
>many|TRBJ2-7|TRBV29-1|TRBD1
TGCAGCGTTAGACAGGGGGCCGGCGAGCAGTACTTC
CSVRQGAGEQYF
>few|TRBJ2-1|TRBV15|TRBD1
TGTGCCACCAGCAGAGGGGACAGGGGGTTCAGTGAGCAGTTCTTC
CATSRGDRGFSEQFF
>-|TRBJ2-3|TRBV10-3|-
TGTGCCATCACATCAGGGGGCACAGATACGCAGTATTTT
CAITSGGTDTQYF
>-|TRBJ2-7|TRBV6-2/TRBV6-3|TRBD1
TGTGCCAGCAGGGGACAGGGGTACGAGCAGTACTTC
CASRGQGYEQYF
>-|TRBJ2-1|TRBV15|TRBD1
TGTGCCACCAGCAGGCTGACAGGGATCAGGAATGAGCAGTTCTTC
CATSRLTGIRNEQFF
>few|TRBJ2-1|TRBV5-1|-
TGCGCCAGCAGCTACTATCCGGGACTTTTGTGGTTCTTC
CASSYYPGLLWFF
>-|TRBJ1-4|TRBV20-1|-
TGCAGTGCTAGAGATCGCTGGTCCCATTTT
CSARDRWSHF
>few|TRBJ2-7|TRBV28|-
TGTGCCAGCAGCCCAAAATACGAGCAGTACTTC
CASSPKYEQYF
>-|TRBJ2-7|TRBV3-1|TRBD2
TGTGCCAGCAGCCAAGTTAGCGGGAAGAGCGAGCAGTACTTC
CASSQVSGKSEQYF
>-|TRBJ2-7|TRBV27|-
TGTGCCAGCAGCCGACAGGGTGCGGGAGGATCCTACGAGCAGTACTTC
CASSRQGAGGSYEQYF
>few|TRBJ2-5|TRBV29-1|TRBD2
TGCAGCGTTGAAAATACGGGAGGGCCGGAGGAGACCCAGTACTTC
CSVENTGGPEETQYF
>-|TRBJ2-1|TRBV29-1|-
TGCAGCGTGTGGACGGGGGTCAAAGAGCAGTTCTTC
CSVWTGVKEQFF
>once|TRBJ2-1|TRBV7-7|TRBD1
TGTGCCAGCAGCTTCGGGACAGCCTCCTACAATGAGCAGTTCTTC
CASSFGTASYNEQFF
>few|TRBJ1-1|TRBV29-1|-
TGCAGCGTGAGCCAGTTATTGAACACTGAAGCTTTCTTT
CSVSQLLNTEAFF
>-|TRBJ2-3|TRBV5-1|TRBD2
TGCGCCAGCAGCGCCGGGACTAGCGGGAGGTCTAGCACAGATACGCAGTATTTT
CASSAGTSGRSSTDTQYF
>few|TRBJ2-2|TRBV9|TRBD1
TGTGCCAGCAGCCCCCGGACAGGGCGGTCCGGGGAGCTGTTTTTT
CASSPRTGRSGELFF
>-|TRBJ2-1|TRBV2|TRBD2
TGTGCCTTCTGCCTGGCCCCGCTAGCGGGAGGGGGGTCCTACAATGAGCAGTTCTTC
CAFCLAPLAGGGSYNEQFF
>few|TRBJ2-1|TRBV4-2|-
TGTGCCAGCAGCCAAGCCCAGCGGAGCTCCTACAATGAGCAGTTCTTC
CASSQAQRSSYNEQFF
>once|TRBJ2-3|TRBV24-1|-
TGTGCCACCAGTGCCGGGGACGGGAGCACAGATACGCAGTATTTT
CATSAGDGSTDTQYF
>few|TRBJ1-1|TRBV10-3|-
TGTGCCATCAGTCCAAGGATGGGGACGAACACTGAAGCTTTCTTT
CAISPRMGTNTEAFF
>few|TRBJ1-1|TRBV5-1|TRBD1
TGCGCCAGCAGCTTTCTTCCGGGACAGACCATGATGAACACTGAAGCTTTCTTT
CASSFLPGQTMMNTEAFF
>-|TRBJ2-7|TRBV30|TRBD1
TGTGCCTGGAGAGGGCCGGGACAGGGTCGAGAACAATTCTACGAGCAGTACTTC
CAWRGPGQGREQFYEQYF
>-|TRBJ2-5|TRBV7-2|-
TGTGCCAGCAGCTTAGCCCAGAAGACCCAGTACTTC
CASSLAQKTQYF
>few|TRBJ1-3|TRBV9|-
TGTGCCAGCAGCGTAGAGAGAGGGGATTCCTCCTCTGGAAACACCATATATTTT
CASSVERGDSSSGNTIYF
>-|TRBJ1-5|TRBV29-1|TRBD1
TGCAGCGTTGGGGACAGCCTCAATCAGCCCCAGCATTTT
CSVGDSLNQPQHF
>few|TRBJ2-7|TRBV12-3/TRBV12-4|TRBD1
TGTGCCAGCAGCCAGACCCGGGACAGGGTCTTCCACGAGCAGTACTTC
CASSQTRDRVFHEQYF
>-|TRBJ1-3|TRBV20-1|-
TGCAGTGCTTTTACCCCAGGGCCTGGAAACACCATATATTTT
CSAFTPGPGNTIYF
>-|TRBJ2-3|TRBV18|TRBD2
TGTGCCAGCTCACCACTGCCTAGCGGGAGCGCCACAGATACGCAGTATTTT
CASSPLPSGSATDTQYF
>few|TRBJ1-5|TRBV20-1|-
TGCAGTGCTAGCGTCCGGGAAAAAAGCAATCAGCCCCAGCATTTT
CSASVREKSNQPQHF
>-|TRBJ2-1|TRBV5-1|-
TGCGCCAGCAGCTTGCGGAGGAGTACTGAGCAGTTCTTC
CASSLRRSTEQFF
>-|TRBJ2-2|TRBV5-1|-
TGCGCCAGCAGCTCGGGGGCGGAGGCGAACACCGGGGAGCTGTTTTTT
CASSSGAEANTGELFF
>few|TRBJ2-1|TRBV10-1|-
TGCGCCAGCGCACTCGATTTGGGGGATGAGCAGTTCTTC
CASALDLGDEQFF
>-|TRBJ2-1|TRBV12-3/TRBV12-4|-
TGTGCCAGCAGTTCCCAGGGACTGGTAGGGAATGAGCAGTTCTTC
CASSSQGLVGNEQFF
>-|TRBJ2-2|TRBV9|-
TGTGCCAGCAGCGGGACGCTTGTCACCGGGGAGCTGTTTTTT
CASSGTLVTGELFF
>-|TRBJ2-2|TRBV7-9|-
TGTGCCAGCAGCGTACTAGCAGCGAACACCGGGGAGCTGTTTTTT
CASSVLAANTGELFF
>-|TRBJ2-3|TRBV5-6|-
TGTGCCAGCAGCTTGTTTACACTGTCGGCAGATACGCAGTATTTT
CASSLFTLSADTQYF
>few|TRBJ1-6|TRBV28|-
TGTGCCAGCAGTTTAGCGGGGGGCTCAGGCTCACCCCTCCACTTT
CASSLAGGSGSPLHF
>-|TRBJ2-7|TRBV20-1|TRBD2
TGCAGTGCTCTTAGCGGGAGGGCCCAATACGAGCAGTACTTC
CSALSGRAQYEQYF
>-|TRBJ2-5|TRBV15|-
TGTGCCACCAGCACCCAGGGGTGGTGGGAGACCCAGTACTTC
CATSTQGWWETQYF
>-|TRBJ1-1|TRBV4-2|-
TGTGCCAGCAGCCAAGGTCCAGCGAACACTGAAGCTTTCTTT
CASSQGPANTEAFF